This TCR beta chain is drawn from a study of identical twins. The V gene lost 3 bases and the J gene lost 2 bases, with 7 bases spanning the gap. This CDR3 has 12 amino acids. In germline, CDR1 is GTSNPN, CDR2 SVGIG (reference sequence). TCRdb re-analysed the 5' RACE reads in MiXCR, keeping a single row per CDR3 protein. The data show a few hundred thousand distinct CDR3 sequences, 6% to 7% seen once. This clonotype was found a few times. This sample also belongs to another study, concerning T cells expressing NK-cell markers.

The sample was CD8+ T cells sorted from blood. This sequence joins TRBV30 and TRBJ2-5; no clear D gene. This TCR came from a woman between 18 and 30 years old in good health. The CDR3: CAWSQTQETQYF. The CDR3 DNA is TGTGCCTGGAGCCAGACGCAAGAGACCCAGTACTTC.